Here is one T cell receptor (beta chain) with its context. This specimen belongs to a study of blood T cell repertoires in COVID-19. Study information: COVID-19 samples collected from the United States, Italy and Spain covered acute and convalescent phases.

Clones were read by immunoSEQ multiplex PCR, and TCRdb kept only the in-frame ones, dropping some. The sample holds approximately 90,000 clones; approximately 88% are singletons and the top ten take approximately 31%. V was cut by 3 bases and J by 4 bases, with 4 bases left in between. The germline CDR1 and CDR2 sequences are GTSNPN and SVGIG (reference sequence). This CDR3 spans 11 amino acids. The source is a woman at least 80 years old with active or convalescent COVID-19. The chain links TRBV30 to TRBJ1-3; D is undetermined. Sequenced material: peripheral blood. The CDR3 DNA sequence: TGTGCCTGGAGCGGGGGAAACACCATATATTTT. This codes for CAWSGGNTIYF.